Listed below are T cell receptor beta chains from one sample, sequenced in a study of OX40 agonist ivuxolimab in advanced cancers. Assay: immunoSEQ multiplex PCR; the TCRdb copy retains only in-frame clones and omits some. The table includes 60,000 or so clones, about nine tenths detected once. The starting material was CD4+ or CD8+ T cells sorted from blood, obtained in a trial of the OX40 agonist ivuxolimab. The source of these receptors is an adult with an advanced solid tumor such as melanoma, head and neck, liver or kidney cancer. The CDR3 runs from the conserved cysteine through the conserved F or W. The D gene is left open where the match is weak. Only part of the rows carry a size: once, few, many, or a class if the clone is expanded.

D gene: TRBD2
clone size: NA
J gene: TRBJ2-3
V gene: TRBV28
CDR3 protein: CASSLYGTSGYTDTQYF
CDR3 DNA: TGTGCCAGCAGTTTATACGGGACTAGCGGCTACACAGATACGCAGTATTTT

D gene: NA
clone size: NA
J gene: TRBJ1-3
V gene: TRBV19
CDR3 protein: CASSFRSSSGNTIYF
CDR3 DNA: TGTGCCAGTAGTTTTCGGTCCTCCTCTGGAAACACCATATATTTT

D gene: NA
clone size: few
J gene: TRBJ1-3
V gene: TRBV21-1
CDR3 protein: CASSKARGGDRHLDTIYF
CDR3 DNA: TGTGCCAGCAGCAAAGCGCGGGGGGGGGACAGGCACCTGGACACCATATATTTT

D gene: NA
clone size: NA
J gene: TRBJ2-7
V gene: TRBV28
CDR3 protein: CASSFIPGTGGSYEQYF
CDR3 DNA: TGTGCCAGCAGTTTTATACCCGGAACTGGGGGGTCCTACGAGCAGTACTTC

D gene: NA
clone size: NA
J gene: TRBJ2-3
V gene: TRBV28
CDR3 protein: CASSFSPGTDTQYF
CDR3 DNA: TGTGCCAGCAGTTTTTCTCCAGGCACAGATACGCAGTATTTT

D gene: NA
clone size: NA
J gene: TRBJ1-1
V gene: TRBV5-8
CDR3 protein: CASSMDGYTEAFF
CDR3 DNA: TGTGCCAGCAGCATGGACGGCTACACTGAAGCTTTCTTT

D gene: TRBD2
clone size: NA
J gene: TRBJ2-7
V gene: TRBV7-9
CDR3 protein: CASTRTSGSYEQYF
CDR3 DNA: TGTGCCAGCACAAGGACTAGCGGGAGTTACGAGCAGTACTTC

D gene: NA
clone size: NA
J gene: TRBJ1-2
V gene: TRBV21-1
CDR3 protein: CASSKVWTQANYGYTF
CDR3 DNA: TGTGCCAGCAGCAAAGTCTGGACACAAGCTAACTATGGCTACACCTTC

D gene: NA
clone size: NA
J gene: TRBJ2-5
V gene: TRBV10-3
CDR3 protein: CASGTEETQYF
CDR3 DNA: TGTGCCAGCGGGACAGAAGAGACCCAGTACTTC

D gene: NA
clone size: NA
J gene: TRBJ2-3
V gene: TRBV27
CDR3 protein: CARASQRSTDTQYF
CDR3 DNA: TGTGCCAGAGCCTCCCAGCGGAGCACAGATACGCAGTATTTT

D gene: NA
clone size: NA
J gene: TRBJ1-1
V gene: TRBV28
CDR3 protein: CASSFFSPYMNTEAFF
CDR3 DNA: TGTGCCAGCAGTTTCTTCTCCCCGTACATGAACACTGAAGCTTTCTTT

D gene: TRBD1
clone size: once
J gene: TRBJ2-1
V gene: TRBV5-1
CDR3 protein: CASSLVVTGGNEQFF
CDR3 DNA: TGCGCCAGCAGCTTGGTGGTGACAGGGGGGAATGAGCAGTTCTTC

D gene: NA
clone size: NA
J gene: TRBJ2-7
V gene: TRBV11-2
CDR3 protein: CASSSAGERQYF
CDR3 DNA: TGTGCCAGCAGCTCCGCCGGAGAGAGGCAGTACTTC

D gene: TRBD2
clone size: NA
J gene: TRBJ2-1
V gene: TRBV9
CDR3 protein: CASSFGTSGADEQFF
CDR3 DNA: TGTGCCAGCAGCTTCGGGACTAGCGGGGCGGATGAGCAGTTCTTC

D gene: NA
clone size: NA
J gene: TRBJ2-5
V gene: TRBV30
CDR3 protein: CAWSSGSGTQYF
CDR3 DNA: TGTGCCTGGAGTTCTGGCTCTGGGACCCAGTACTTC

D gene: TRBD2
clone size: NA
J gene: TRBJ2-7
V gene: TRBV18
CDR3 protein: CASSTRTSGNVHEQYF
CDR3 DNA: TGTGCCAGCTCAACCCGGACTAGCGGGAATGTGCACGAGCAGTACTTC

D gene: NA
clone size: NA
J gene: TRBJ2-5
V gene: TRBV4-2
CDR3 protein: CASSLADTQETQYF
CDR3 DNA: TGTGCCAGCAGCTTGGCGGATACCCAAGAGACCCAGTACTTC

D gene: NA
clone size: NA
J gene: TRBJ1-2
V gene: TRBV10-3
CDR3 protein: CAISTRQNSMGGYTF
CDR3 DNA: TGTGCCATCAGTACCCGACAGAATAGCATGGGTGGCTACACCTTC

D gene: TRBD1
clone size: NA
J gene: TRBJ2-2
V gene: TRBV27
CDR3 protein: CASSFRGQGNTGELFF
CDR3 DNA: TGTGCCAGCAGTTTTAGGGGACAGGGTAACACCGGGGAGCTGTTTTTT

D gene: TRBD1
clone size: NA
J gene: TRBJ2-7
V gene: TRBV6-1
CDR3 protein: CASRLGQLSYEQYF
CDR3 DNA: TGTGCCAGCAGGTTGGGACAGCTCTCCTACGAGCAGTACTTC

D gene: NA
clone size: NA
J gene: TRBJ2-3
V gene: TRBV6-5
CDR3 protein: CASSGPLTDTQYF
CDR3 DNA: TGTGCCAGCAGCGGACCCTTGACAGATACGCAGTATTTT

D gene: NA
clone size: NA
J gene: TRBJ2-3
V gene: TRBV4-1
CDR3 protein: CASSQESGGGPLSDTQYF
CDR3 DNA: TGCGCCAGCAGCCAAGAGTCAGGGGGAGGGCCCCTCTCAGATACGCAGTATTTT

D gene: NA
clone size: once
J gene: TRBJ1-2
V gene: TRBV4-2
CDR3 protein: CASSLAGTSYGYTF
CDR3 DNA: TGTGCCAGCAGCTTGGCAGGGACGAGCTATGGCTACACCTTC

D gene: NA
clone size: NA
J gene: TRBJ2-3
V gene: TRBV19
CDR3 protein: CAPKPGGLVTDTQYF
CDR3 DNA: TGTGCCCCGAAGCCAGGGGGGCTGGTCACAGATACGCAGTATTTT

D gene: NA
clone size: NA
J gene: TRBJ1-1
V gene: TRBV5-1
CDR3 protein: CASSASWNRGTEAFF
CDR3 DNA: TGCGCCAGCAGCGCGAGCTGGAATCGCGGTACTGAAGCTTTCTTT

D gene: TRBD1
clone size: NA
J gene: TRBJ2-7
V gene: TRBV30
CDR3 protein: CAWTGTGGSYEQYF
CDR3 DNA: TGTGCCTGGACCGGGACAGGGGGATCCTACGAGCAGTACTTC

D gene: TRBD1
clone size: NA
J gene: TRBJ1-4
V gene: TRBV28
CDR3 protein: CASSLTGGIEKLFF
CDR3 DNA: TGTGCCAGCAGTTTGACAGGGGGCATTGAAAAACTGTTTTTT

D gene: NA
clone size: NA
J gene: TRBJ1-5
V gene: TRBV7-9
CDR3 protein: CASSFPLDRINQPQHF
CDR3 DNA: TGTGCCAGCAGCTTTCCATTGGACCGTATCAATCAGCCCCAGCATTTT

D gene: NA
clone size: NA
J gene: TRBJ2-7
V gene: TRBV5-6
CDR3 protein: CASSRSYEQYF
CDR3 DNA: TGTGCCAGCAGCAGGTCCTACGAGCAGTACTTC

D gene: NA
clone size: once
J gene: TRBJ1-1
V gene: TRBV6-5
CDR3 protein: CASSQPGAGTEAFF
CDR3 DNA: TGTGCCAGCAGCCAACCGGGGGCCGGTACTGAAGCTTTCTTT

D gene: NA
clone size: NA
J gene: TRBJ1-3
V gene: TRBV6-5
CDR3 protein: CASSYSTGSGNTIYF
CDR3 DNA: TGTGCCAGCAGTTACTCGACAGGCTCTGGAAACACCATATATTTT

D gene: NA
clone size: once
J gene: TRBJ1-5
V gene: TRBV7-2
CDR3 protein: CASSPDSNQPQHF
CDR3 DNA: TGTGCCAGCAGCCCGGACAGTAATCAGCCCCAGCATTTT

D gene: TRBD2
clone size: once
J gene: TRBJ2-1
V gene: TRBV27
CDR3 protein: CASGGRASINEQFF
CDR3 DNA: TGTGCCAGCGGGGGGAGGGCTAGCATCAATGAGCAGTTCTTC

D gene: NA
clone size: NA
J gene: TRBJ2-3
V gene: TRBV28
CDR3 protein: CASSLGYLMNTQYF
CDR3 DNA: TGTGCCAGCAGTTTAGGATACCTTATGAATACGCAGTATTTT

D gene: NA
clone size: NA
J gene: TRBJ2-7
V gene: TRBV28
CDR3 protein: CASRGWERGYEQYF
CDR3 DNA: TGTGCCAGCAGAGGATGGGAGCGAGGCTACGAGCAGTACTTC

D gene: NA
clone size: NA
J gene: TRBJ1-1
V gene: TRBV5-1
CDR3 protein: CASSSYSGPRNTEAFF
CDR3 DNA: TGCGCCAGCAGCTCCTACAGTGGCCCCAGGAACACTGAAGCTTTCTTT

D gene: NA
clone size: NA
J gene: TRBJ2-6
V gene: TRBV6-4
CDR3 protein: CASSDSISGANVLTF
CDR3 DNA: TGTGCCAGCAGTGACTCAATCTCTGGGGCCAACGTCCTGACTTTC

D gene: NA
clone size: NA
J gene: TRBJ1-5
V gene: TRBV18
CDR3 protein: CASSLTRNQPQHF
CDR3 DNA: TGTGCCAGCTCGCTTACAAGAAATCAGCCCCAGCATTTT

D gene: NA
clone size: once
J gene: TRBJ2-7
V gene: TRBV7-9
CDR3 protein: CASSSPWERSYEQYF
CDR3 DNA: TGTGCCAGCAGCTCCCCCTGGGAGAGATCCTACGAGCAGTACTTC

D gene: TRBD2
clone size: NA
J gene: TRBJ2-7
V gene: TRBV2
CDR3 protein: CASSIGLETYEQYF
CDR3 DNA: TGTGCCAGCAGTATTGGACTAGAAACCTACGAGCAGTACTTC

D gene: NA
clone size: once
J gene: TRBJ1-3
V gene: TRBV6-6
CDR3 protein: CASRRFQGSGNTIYF
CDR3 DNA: TGTGCCAGCAGGCGATTTCAGGGTTCTGGAAACACCATATATTTT

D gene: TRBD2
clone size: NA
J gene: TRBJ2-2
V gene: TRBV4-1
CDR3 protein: CASSQGLAENTGELFF
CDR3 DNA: TGCGCCAGCAGCCAAGGACTAGCAGAGAACACCGGGGAGCTGTTTTTT

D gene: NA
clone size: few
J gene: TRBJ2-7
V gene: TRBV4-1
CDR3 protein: CASSQDGEGPWLLYF
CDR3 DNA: TGCGCCAGCAGCCAAGATGGAGAGGGGCCCTGGTTATTGTACTTC

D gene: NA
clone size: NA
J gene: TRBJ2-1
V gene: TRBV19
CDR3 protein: CASNFPGGSYNEQFF
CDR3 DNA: TGTGCCAGTAACTTCCCGGGCGGGTCCTACAATGAGCAGTTCTTC

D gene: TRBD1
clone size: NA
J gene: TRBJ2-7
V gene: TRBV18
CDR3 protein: CASSAGGEQYF
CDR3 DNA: TGTGCCAGCTCGGCAGGGGGCGAGCAGTACTTC

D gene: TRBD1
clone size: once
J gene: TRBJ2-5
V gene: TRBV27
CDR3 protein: CASRGTGTGQETQYF
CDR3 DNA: TGTGCCAGCAGAGGGACAGGGACTGGCCAAGAGACCCAGTACTTC

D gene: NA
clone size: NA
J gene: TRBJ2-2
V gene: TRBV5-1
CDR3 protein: CASSLSANTGELFF
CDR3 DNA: TGCGCCAGCAGCTTGTCAGCGAACACCGGGGAGCTGTTTTTT

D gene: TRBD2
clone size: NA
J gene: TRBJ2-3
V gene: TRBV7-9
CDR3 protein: CASSHPGGAPDTQYF
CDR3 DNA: TGTGCCAGCAGCCACCCCGGGGGGGCCCCAGATACGCAGTATTTT

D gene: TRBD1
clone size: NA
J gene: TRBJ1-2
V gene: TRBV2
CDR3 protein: CASDRDRGSIKATF
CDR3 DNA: TGTGCCAGCGACAGGGACAGGGGCTCTATAAAGGCCACCTTC

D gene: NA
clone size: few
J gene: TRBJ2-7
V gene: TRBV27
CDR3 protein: CASSLSSYEQYF
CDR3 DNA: TGTGCCAGCAGCTTGTCCTCGTACGAGCAGTACTTC

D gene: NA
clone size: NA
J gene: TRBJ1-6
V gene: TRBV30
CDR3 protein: CAWSVWLNSPLHF
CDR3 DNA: TGTGCCTGGAGTGTATGGCTAAATTCACCCCTCCACTTT